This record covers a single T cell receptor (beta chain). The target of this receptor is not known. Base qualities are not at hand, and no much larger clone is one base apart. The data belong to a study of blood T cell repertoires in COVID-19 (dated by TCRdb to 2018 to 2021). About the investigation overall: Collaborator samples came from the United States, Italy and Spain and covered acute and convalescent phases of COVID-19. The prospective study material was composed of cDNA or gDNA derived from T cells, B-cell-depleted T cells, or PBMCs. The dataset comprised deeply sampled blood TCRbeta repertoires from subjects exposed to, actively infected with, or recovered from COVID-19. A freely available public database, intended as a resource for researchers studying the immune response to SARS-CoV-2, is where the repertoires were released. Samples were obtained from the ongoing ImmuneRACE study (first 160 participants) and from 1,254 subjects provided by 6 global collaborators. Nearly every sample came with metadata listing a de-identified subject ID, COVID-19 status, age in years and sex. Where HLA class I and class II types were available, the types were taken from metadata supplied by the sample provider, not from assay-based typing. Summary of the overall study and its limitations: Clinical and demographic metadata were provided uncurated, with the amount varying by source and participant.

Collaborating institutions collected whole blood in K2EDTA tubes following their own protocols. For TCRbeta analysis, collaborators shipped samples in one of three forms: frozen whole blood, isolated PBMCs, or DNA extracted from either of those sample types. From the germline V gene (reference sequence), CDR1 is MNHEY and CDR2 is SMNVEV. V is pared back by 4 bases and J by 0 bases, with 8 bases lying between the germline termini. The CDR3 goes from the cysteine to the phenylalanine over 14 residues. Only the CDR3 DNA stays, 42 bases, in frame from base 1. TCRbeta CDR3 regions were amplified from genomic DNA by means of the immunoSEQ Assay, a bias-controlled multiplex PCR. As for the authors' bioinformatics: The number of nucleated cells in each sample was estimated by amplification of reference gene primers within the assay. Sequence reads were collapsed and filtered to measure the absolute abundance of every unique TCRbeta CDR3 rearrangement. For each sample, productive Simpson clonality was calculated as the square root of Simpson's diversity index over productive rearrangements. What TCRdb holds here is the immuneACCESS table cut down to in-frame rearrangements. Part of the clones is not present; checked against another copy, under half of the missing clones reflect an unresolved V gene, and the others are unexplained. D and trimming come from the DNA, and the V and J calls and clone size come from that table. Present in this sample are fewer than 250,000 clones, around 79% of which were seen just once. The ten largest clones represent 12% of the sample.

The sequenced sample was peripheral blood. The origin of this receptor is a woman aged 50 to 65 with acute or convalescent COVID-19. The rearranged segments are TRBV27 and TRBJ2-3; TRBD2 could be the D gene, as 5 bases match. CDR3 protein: CASSSWRSTDTQYF. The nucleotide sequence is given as TGTGCCAGCAGTTCCTGGAGGAGCACAGATACGCAGTATTTT.